This T cell receptor beta chain is from a study of T cell responses to AZD1222 COVID-19 vaccine. This clone has just a few counts. The antigen is undetermined. CDR1 is LNHDA, CDR2 SQIVND, per germline (reference sequence). V was pared by 0 bases and J by 6 bases, with 9 bases between. This CDR3 is built from 14 residues. Some clones are missing from TCRdb's copy, which holds only in-frame ones; the method was immunoSEQ multiplex PCR. This sample has about 97,000 clones, with approximately 90% found just once. Findings and caveats of the study: Across spike, vaccine-associated CD4 TCRs were found, dominant at 160-218 and 743-854. Unmutated regions of variants are reportedly targeted by nearly half of spike-specific TCRs. Baseline seropositivity occurred in only 5 to 7 AZD1222 recipients. Among the donors, most were white British and more were female, and clonal diversity was possibly underestimated.

The chain is built from TRBV19 and TRBJ1-5; D is perhaps TRBD1 (5 bases). This TCR came from an adult in good health. The material was peripheral blood, obtained on day 0 of AZD1222 vaccination. CDR3 residues: CASSIEGRGQPQHF. The CDR3 DNA sequence: TGTGCCAGTAGTATAGAGGGAAGGGGTCAGCCCCAGCATTTT.